The 20 T cell receptor beta chains listed next were all sequenced from one sample in a study of patients and donors after allogeneic stem cell transplantation (TCRdb year 2020). The method was RT-PCR. The run used a NextSeq 550. TCRdb redid the processing of the public reads, applying fastp at Q25 and MiXCR, and retained in-frame beta chains. All rows with the same CDR3 protein become a single entry with the most common DNA and genes. Counted in this sample were approximately 410,000 distinct CDR3 sequences; under 20% of them appeared once. The ten largest account for 7.2% of the sample. The sequencing input was blood, either unsorted or a sorted T cell fraction (not recorded which). Receptor source: a human donor who was either an allogeneic HSCT recipient or a stem cell or donor lymphocyte infusion donor (not recorded which). It is not recorded whose cells these are; they may come from a transplant donor.

The J gene is TRBJ1-5, the V gene TRBV2; D is undetermined. CDR1 is SNHLY and CDR2 is FYNNEI in the germline V gene. The CDR3 is 14 residues long. Trimming took off 2 bases at V and 1 base at J, with 6 bases between the two ends. CDR3 DNA: TGTGCCAGCAGTGAATGGTCCAGCAATCAGCCCCAGCATTTT. Translated: CASSEWSSNQPQHF.

The V gene is TRBV9, the J gene TRBJ1-2; 7 nucleotides agree with TRBD1. CDR1 SGDLS and CDR2 YYNGEE come from the germline V gene. The ends lost 3 bases at V and 0 bases at J; junction bases unmatched: 8. The CDR3 extends over 16 amino acids. The CDR3 DNA follows: TGTGCCAGCAGCGGCAGGGGGTGGACAGCTAACTATGGCTACACCTTC. It is translated as CASSGRGWTANYGYTF.

J is TRBJ2-6 and V is TRBV6-2 or TRBV6-3; unclear D gene. The germline V gene encodes CDR1 MNHEY and CDR2 SVGEGT. Trimming cost V 5 bases and J 0 bases, with 8 bases left between them. CDR3 length equals 15 residues. CDR3 sequence reads: CASSRPRSGANVLTF. In DNA form, the CDR3 reads TGTGCCAGCAGTCGACCTCGCTCTGGGGCCAACGTCCTGACTTTC.

As regards this clonotype: At one boundary the junction diverges from the germline segment, which might be a read error. This chain uses TRBV20-1 with TRBJ2-1; 9 bases are a match to TRBD2. CDR1 and CDR2 (germline): DFQATT, SNEGSKA (reference sequence). The CDR3 spans 13 residues. The CDR3 sequence is CSARLAGKTRRVF. In DNA, the CDR3 is TGCAGTGCTAGGCTAGCGGGAAAAACCCGCCGGGTCTTC.

This clonotype was picked up a small number of times. The genes are TRBV10-3 and TRBJ1-2; D possibly corresponds to TRBD1 (6 bases). V dropped 3 bases and J dropped 8 bases, with 13 bases sitting between them. Germline values: CDR1 ENHRY, CDR2 SYGVKD. CDR3 length: 13 residues. The CDR3 DNA reads as TGTGCCATCAGTGACTCGGCAGGGGACGGCTACACCTTC. Protein product: CAISDSAGDGYTF.

This clonotype has only a few counts. The chain links TRBV2 to TRBJ1-4, with 10 bases fitting TRBD1. This CDR3 has 15 amino acids. Trimming at V came to 6 bases and at J to 7 bases, leaving 8 bases not matched to a gene. Looked up from germline, CDR1 is SNHLY and CDR2 is FYNNEI. The CDR3: CASSRDRGRGEKLFF. The CDR3 DNA sequence: TGTGCCAGCAGCCGTGACAGGGGGCGGGGTGAAAAACTGTTTTTT.

This clonotype has only a few counts. The chain couples TRBV24-1 to TRBJ2-7; a weak D match, TRBD2 (5 bases). V lost 5 bases and J 0 bases, leaving 7 bases between the germline ends. The CDR3 sequence is 13 residues long. Germline-derived CDR1 and CDR2 are KGHDR and SFDVKD. CDR3 bases: TGTGCCACCAGTGTCCGGGGCTCCTACGAGCAGTACTTC. It yields the protein CATSVRGSYEQYF.

This rearrangement joins TRBV14 to TRBJ2-7; TRBD1 aligns across 7 bases. The germline CDR1 and CDR2 sequences are SGHDN and FVKESK. The J segment lost 2 bases and the V segment lost 4 bases, leaving 8 bases of the junction unmatched. The CDR3 has 15 amino acids. CDR3 DNA sequence: TGTGCCAGCAGCCTTCGCCGGGACAGTCCCTACGAGCAGTACTTC. It encodes CASSLRRDSPYEQYF.

The V and J genes are TRBV15 and TRBJ2-1, with TRBD2 matching 11 bases. CDR3 length equals 18 residues. CDR1 and CDR2 (germline): LNHNV, YYDKDF (reference sequence). V dropped 0 bases and J dropped 7; count of bases not matched to a gene: 11. The CDR3 region has the DNA TGTGCCACCAGCAGAGATTGTGTGGGACTAGCGGAATTAAATGAGCAGTTCTTC. Protein product: CATSRDCVGLAELNEQFF. Supplemented by reference TRBV15 and TRBJ2-1, the full variable domain reads DAMVIQNPRYQVTQFGKPVTLSCSQTLNHNVMYWYQQKSSQAPKLLFHYYDKDFNNEADTPDNFQSRRPNTSFCFLDIRSPGLGDTAMYLCATSRDCVGLAELNEQFFGPGTRLTVL.

V is TRBV18 and J is TRBJ2-5, with 10 positions matching TRBD1. The CDR3 contains 18 residues. V lost 3 bases and J lost 5; bases outside the gene matches: 15. Germline lookup yields CDR1 KGHSH and CDR2 LQKENI. The CDR3 here is CASSPRGPGQGILETQYF. In DNA, the CDR3 is TGTGCCAGCTCACCTCGGGGACCGGGACAGGGGATTCTGGAGACCCAGTACTTC.

This clonotype was found many times. The CDR3: CATSDFTTQETQYF. The CDR3 DNA reads as TGTGCCACCAGTGACTTCACTACCCAAGAGACCCAGTACTTC. The chain employs TRBV24-1 and TRBJ2-5, with D hard to call. CDR3 size: 14 residues. Trimming stripped 4 bases from V and 1 base from J, with 9 bases between. The germline CDR1 and CDR2 sequences are KGHDR and SFDVKD.

The chain has TRBV2 and TRBJ2-1, with 10 bases lining up with TRBD2. The germline V gene has CDR1 SNHLY and CDR2 FYNNEI. The CDR3 is 13 amino acids. V dropped 7 bases and J dropped 8; count of bases not matched to a gene: 5. The CDR3 loop reads CASTSGSWDEQFF. CDR3 nucleotide sequence: TGTGCCAGCACTAGCGGGAGTTGGGATGAGCAGTTCTTC.

The gene calls are TRBV7-8 and TRBJ2-7; D call uncertain. Trimming shortened V by 0 bases and J by 2 bases, and 5 bases separated the two germline ends. The CDR3 sequence is 13 residues long. The germline gives CDR1 SGHVS, CDR2 FQNEAQ. The CDR3 reads CASSLASPYEQYF. The CDR3 DNA sequence: TGTGCCAGCAGCTTAGCATCCCCCTACGAGCAGTACTTC.

This clonotype was counted only a few times. V is TRBV28 and J is TRBJ2-3; 7 bases agree with TRBD2. Germline assignment: CDR1 MDHEN and CDR2 SYDVKM. The CDR3 covers 17 residues. With V trimmed by 5 bases and J by 1 base, 12 bases remained unmatched. The CDR3 DNA reads as TGTGCCAGCAGTGGCAGCGGGGTTTGGAGAGGCACAGATACGCAGTATTTT. Its protein product is CASSGSGVWRGTDTQYF.

This clonotype occurred many times. The V call is TRBV20-1, the J call TRBJ1-6, with D uncertain. Germline V CDR1 and CDR2: DFQATT, SNEGSKA (reference sequence). V lost 6 bases and J 3 bases, leaving 6 bases between the germline ends. CDR3 length: 12 amino acids. CDR3 sequence: CSAGNYNSPLHF. DNA for the CDR3: TGCAGTGCCGGGAACTATAATTCACCCCTCCACTTT.

The chain recombines TRBV6-5 with TRBJ1-1; D gene unclear. V lost 0 bases, J lost 5 bases, and 7 bases lay in between. This CDR3 has 13 amino acids. Germline-derived CDR1 and CDR2 are MNHEY and SVGAGI. CDR3 DNA sequence: TGTGCCAGCAGTTACTCGGAGGGAACTGAAGCTTTCTTT. It yields the protein CASSYSEGTEAFF.

This clonotype appeared a few times. V and J are TRBV20-1 and TRBJ2-5; D is unclear. Germline values: CDR1 DFQATT, CDR2 SNEGSKA (reference sequence). With 0 bases removed from V and 5 bases from J, the gap between germline ends came to 7 bases. This CDR3 comprises 12 residues. CDR3 sequence reads: CSARDHLETQYF. The CDR3 bases are TGCAGTGCTAGAGATCACCTCGAGACCCAGTACTTC.

This clonotype was counted between two and nine times. The chain uses TRBV7-3 and TRBJ2-2; 7 bases agree with TRBD2. Germline V gene lookup returns CDR1 SGHTA and CDR2 FQGTGA. Trimming removed 2 bases from V and 6 bases from J; junction bases left unmatched: 3. The CDR3 has 14 residues. The CDR3 nucleotides read TGTGCCAGCAGCTTAGCGGGAGTACCCGGGGAGCTGTTTTTT. Translating it yields CASSLAGVPGELFF.

This chain joins TRBV6-2 or TRBV6-3 and TRBJ2-7; 7 bases match TRBD1. This CDR3 spans 12 amino acids. The trim removed 7 bases at V and 4 bases at J, leaving 4 bases unmatched. Germline CDR1 and CDR2: MNHEY and SVGEGT. In DNA, the CDR3 is TGTGCCAGCAACAGGGGTCCGTACGAGCAGTACTTC. It codes for CASNRGPYEQYF.

This clonotype was observed a few times. The chain is built from TRBV24-1 and TRBJ2-1; 7 nucleotides match TRBD2. CDR1 and CDR2 from the germline V gene are KGHDR and SFDVKD. With 0 bases clipped from V and 1 base from J, the junction kept 8 bases outside the gene matches. This CDR3 spans 18 amino acids. This CDR3 reads CATSDLDFGRASYNEQFF. CDR3 coding DNA: TGTGCCACCAGTGATTTGGATTTTGGGAGGGCTTCCTACAATGAGCAGTTCTTC.